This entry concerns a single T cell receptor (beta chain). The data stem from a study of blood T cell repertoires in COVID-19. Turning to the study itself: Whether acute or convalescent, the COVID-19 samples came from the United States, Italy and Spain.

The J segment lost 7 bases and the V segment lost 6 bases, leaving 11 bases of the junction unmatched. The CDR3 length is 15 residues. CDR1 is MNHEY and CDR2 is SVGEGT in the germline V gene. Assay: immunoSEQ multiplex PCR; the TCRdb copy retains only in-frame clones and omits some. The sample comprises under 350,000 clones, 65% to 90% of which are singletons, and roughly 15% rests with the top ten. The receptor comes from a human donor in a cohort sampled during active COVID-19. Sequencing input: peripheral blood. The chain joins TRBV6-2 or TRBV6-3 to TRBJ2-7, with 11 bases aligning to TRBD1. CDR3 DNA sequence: TGTGCCAGCAGCCCCTACTCCGGGACAGGGGGTGAGCAGTACTTC. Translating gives CASSPYSGTGGEQYF.